These T cell receptor beta chains were read from a single sample in a study of siplizumab effects on memory and regulatory T cells. Produced via immunoSEQ multiplex PCR; TCRdb's table is partial and in-frame only. Here the sample spans about 56,000 clones, around 98% being singletons. Sample: naive CD8+ T cells sorted from blood. All receptors come from a human donor in good health. The conserved cysteine and the conserved F or W are not part of the CDR3 here.

J gene: TRBJ2-7
V gene: TRBV7-8
CDR3 protein: ASSLYGRYEQY

J gene: TRBJ2-3
V gene: TRBV4-3
CDR3 protein: ASSQDYASPGTDTQY

J gene: TRBJ2-7
V gene: TRBV5-4
CDR3 protein: ASSLTPGYEQY

J gene: TRBJ1-2
V gene: TRBV6-5
CDR3 protein: ASSYSRFGGYT

J gene: TRBJ2-7
V gene: TRBV29-1
CDR3 protein: SARLGDHEQY

J gene: TRBJ2-7
V gene: TRBV4-1
CDR3 protein: ASSQRTGHDEQY

J gene: TRBJ1-5
V gene: TRBV10-3
CDR3 protein: AISEEGNQPQH

J gene: TRBJ2-7
V gene: TRBV14
CDR3 protein: ASSPGTISYEQY

J gene: TRBJ2-5
V gene: TRBV5-5
CDR3 protein: ASSLTSDETQY

J gene: TRBJ2-1
V gene: TRBV2
CDR3 protein: ASSGGYEQF

J gene: TRBJ2-1
V gene: TRBV2
CDR3 protein: ASSEAPGLAYNEQF

J gene: TRBJ2-7
V gene: TRBV19
CDR3 protein: ASSIGPGSYEQY

J gene: TRBJ2-1
V gene: TRBV19
CDR3 protein: ASRTSGSPYNEQF

J gene: TRBJ2-7
V gene: TRBV10-3
CDR3 protein: AISSGGDEY

J gene: TRBJ2-7
V gene: TRBV27
CDR3 protein: ASSFRRTDFYEQY

J gene: TRBJ2-4
V gene: TRBV18
CDR3 protein: ASSPEEGQNIQY

J gene: TRBJ2-3
V gene: TRBV15
CDR3 protein: ATSRDSSPTDTQY

J gene: TRBJ1-1
V gene: TRBV30
CDR3 protein: AWSVLLTEAF

J gene: TRBJ2-2
V gene: TRBV7-6
CDR3 protein: ATYSGEGTGELF

J gene: TRBJ2-1
V gene: TRBV10-3
CDR3 protein: AISLGTGHNEQF

J gene: TRBJ2-1
V gene: TRBV4-3
CDR3 protein: ASSQVFSGGYNEQF

J gene: TRBJ2-5
V gene: TRBV25-1
CDR3 protein: ASSDARYETQY

J gene: TRBJ2-3
V gene: TRBV14
CDR3 protein: ASSLPLQGAADTQY

J gene: TRBJ2-7
V gene: TRBV2
CDR3 protein: ASRGPGGYEQY

J gene: TRBJ1-4
V gene: TRBV9
CDR3 protein: ASSVGQGNEKLF

J gene: TRBJ1-1
V gene: TRBV28
CDR3 protein: ASSETGYTEAF

J gene: TRBJ2-1
V gene: TRBV5-1
CDR3 protein: ASHATGFDNEQF

J gene: TRBJ2-5
V gene: TRBV7-3
CDR3 protein: ASSLGGGVQETQY

J gene: TRBJ2-1
V gene: TRBV4-1
CDR3 protein: ASSQDSDSSYNEQF

J gene: TRBJ2-7
V gene: TRBV11-2
CDR3 protein: ASSFGLDAEQY

J gene: TRBJ2-1
V gene: TRBV7-3
CDR3 protein: ASSLNPGGTYNEQF

J gene: TRBJ2-1
V gene: TRBV19
CDR3 protein: ASSILPGRALGYNEQF

J gene: TRBJ2-2
V gene: TRBV5-6
CDR3 protein: ASSLGQGYTGELF

J gene: TRBJ2-7
V gene: TRBV7-6
CDR3 protein: ASSLGSRTGREQY

J gene: TRBJ2-7
V gene: TRBV30
CDR3 protein: AWSQDRGPDEQY

J gene: TRBJ2-3
V gene: TRBV27
CDR3 protein: ASSPLAGGLDTQY

J gene: TRBJ2-1
V gene: TRBV9
CDR3 protein: ASSLSGASYNEQF

J gene: TRBJ1-4
V gene: TRBV18
CDR3 protein: ASSPGTLDEKLF

J gene: TRBJ2-7
V gene: TRBV9
CDR3 protein: ASSVEPSYEQY

J gene: TRBJ2-7
V gene: TRBV28
CDR3 protein: ASRGTGLYSYEQY

J gene: TRBJ1-2
V gene: TRBV29-1
CDR3 protein: SVERVRRNLNYGYT

J gene: TRBJ2-1
V gene: TRBV6-6
CDR3 protein: ASSYALAGGPIEQF

J gene: TRBJ2-7
V gene: TRBV4-3
CDR3 protein: ASSHTDGGSYEQY

J gene: TRBJ1-3
V gene: TRBV9
CDR3 protein: ASSVGGGGASGNTIY

J gene: TRBJ1-1
V gene: TRBV14
CDR3 protein: ASSAWTGSNAEAF

J gene: TRBJ2-7
V gene: TRBV13
CDR3 protein: ASSLAGGNYEQY

J gene: TRBJ2-3
V gene: TRBV2
CDR3 protein: ASSEMGTSVPDTQY

J gene: TRBJ2-7
V gene: TRBV4-3
CDR3 protein: ASSQEEDRGTYEQY

J gene: TRBJ2-1
V gene: TRBV11-3
CDR3 protein: ASSASSLGDSNEQF

J gene: TRBJ2-2
V gene: TRBV7-9
CDR3 protein: ASSPNTGELF

J gene: TRBJ1-1
V gene: TRBV9
CDR3 protein: ASSPRSGTEAF

J gene: TRBJ2-7
V gene: TRBV9
CDR3 protein: ASTQGQGYEQY

J gene: TRBJ1-1
V gene: TRBV6-1
CDR3 protein: ASSEAGTGWVYTEAF

J gene: TRBJ1-2
V gene: TRBV14
CDR3 protein: ASSQDRSRPGYGYT

J gene: TRBJ2-1
V gene: TRBV27
CDR3 protein: ASSFGSGNEQF

J gene: TRBJ2-2
V gene: TRBV5-1
CDR3 protein: ASSYEWIGELF

J gene: TRBJ1-1
V gene: TRBV2
CDR3 protein: ASSLGQGSTEAF

J gene: TRBJ2-6
V gene: TRBV6-4
CDR3 protein: ASSDRVSGANVLT

J gene: TRBJ2-3
V gene: TRBV7-9
CDR3 protein: ASSPEGRDTQY